The entry below gives a single T cell receptor beta chain sequence along with its context. Its antigen is currently not known. Base qualities are not at hand, and no much larger clone is one base apart. These data originate in a study of T cell changes during pregnancy in multiple sclerosis (dated by TCRdb to between 2018 and 2020). Background on the whole study: Changes in the T cell repertoire over the course of pregnancy were examined in this study in women with multiple sclerosis.

Library generation was performed with the immunoSEQ multiplex PCR assay. TCRdb mirrors the immuneACCESS table, restricted to in-frame sequences. Some clones are absent from its copies; in checked studies, under half trace to an unresolved V gene, and the reason for the others is unknown. The sample table lists roughly 46,000 clones, roughly 80% of them with a count of one. The ten largest clones represent approximately 0.64% of the sample. Trimming at the junction amounts to 4 bases on V and 2 bases on J, and the germline ends lie 5 bases apart. CDR1 SQVTM and CDR2 ANQGSEA were looked up in the germline V gene. The CDR3 sequence holds 11 residues, the cysteine and phenylalanine included. Only the CDR3 DNA stays, 33 bases, in frame from base 1.

The receptor chain draws on TRBV29-1 and TRBJ2-5; the D gene identity is not certain. This TCR derives from a female donor with multiple sclerosis, enrolled in a pregnancy study. This specimen consisted of CD4+ T cells from peripheral blood mononuclear cells, obtained before pregnancy. The DNA sequence reads TGCAGCGTTGGCCTACAAGAGACCCAGTACTTC. Its protein product is CSVGLQETQYF.